Following are 17 T cell receptor beta chains from one sample sequenced in a study of blood T cell repertoires in COVID-19. This table comes from immunoSEQ multiplex PCR, and its TCRdb copy is limited to in-frame clones, with some not included. The sample has 200,000 to 250,000 clones, 90% seen once. Sample: peripheral blood. The receptors come from a man under 40 with COVID-19, enrolled during active disease.

CDR3 residues: CASSNDGATNEKLFF. CDR3 in DNA: TGTGCCAGTAGTAATGACGGAGCAACTAATGAAAAACTGTTTTTT. The chain couples TRBV19 to TRBJ1-4; D unresolved. The germline V gene has CDR1 LNHDA and CDR2 SQIVND (reference sequence). The ends were cut back, 4 bases at V and 0 bases at J, with 9 bases in the middle. The CDR3 runs 15 residues.

The chain carries TRBV6-1 and TRBJ1-5; D is possibly TRBD1 (6 bases). The germline V and J ends were trimmed by 2 bases and 4 bases, with 9 bases remaining between them. The CDR3 runs to 14 residues. Per germline, CDR1 MNHNS and CDR2 SASEGT. This CDR3 reads CASSERGWNQPQHF. In DNA, the CDR3 is TGTGCCAGCAGTGAAAGGGGGTGGAATCAGCCCCAGCATTTT.

The table lists this clone with a few counts. CDR3 nucleotides: TGTGCCAGCGGGACAGGGGGTAATCAGCCCCAGCATTTT. This codes for CASGTGGNQPQHF. V gene TRBV3-1 (or the pseudogene TRBV3-2) combines with J gene TRBJ1-5; 11 nucleotides agree with TRBD1. This CDR3 comprises 13 residues. The trim removed 8 bases at V and 4 bases at J, leaving 1 base unmatched. Per the germline V gene, CDR1 is LGHDT and CDR2 is YNNKEL (reference sequence).

V and J are TRBV6-5 and TRBJ2-7; 8 bases are shared with TRBD2. The CDR3 is made up of 14 amino acids. Trimming removed 8 bases from V and 4 bases from J; junction bases left unmatched: 10. Germline V gene sequence: CDR1 MNHEY, CDR2 SVGAGI. CDR3 sequence (DNA): TGTGCCAGCCGCTTAGCGGGGAACTTTTACGAGCAGTACTTC. This codes for CASRLAGNFYEQYF.

The rearrangement links TRBV12-3 or TRBV12-4 to TRBJ2-1; D is possibly TRBD2 (7 bases). The CDR3 runs 13 residues. Trimming stripped 2 bases from V and 15 bases from J, with 17 bases between. The chain's CDR3 is CASSLSGGAHWFF. CDR3 coding DNA: TGTGCCAGCAGTTTATCTGGGGGGGCCCATTGGTTCTTC.

This chain connects TRBV3-1 (or the pseudogene TRBV3-2) to TRBJ2-3; 7 positions match TRBD2. The CDR3 totals 17 residues. Germline V gene data show CDR1 as LGHDT and CDR2 as YNNKEL (reference sequence). The V segment lost 3 bases and the J segment 1 base; nucleotides outside the gene matches: 10. The CDR3: CASSQMPMLAGTDTQYF. The CDR3 nucleotides are TGTGCCAGCAGCCAGATGCCCATGCTAGCGGGCACAGATACGCAGTATTTT.

This chain joins TRBV28 and TRBJ1-3, with no clear D. V was trimmed by 0 bases and J by 1 base, leaving 10 bases between them. The CDR3 consists of 16 residues. From germline, CDR1 is MDHEN and CDR2 SYDVKM. For the CDR3, the DNA is TGTGCCAGCAGTTTATGGGTAGAGGGATCTGGAAACACCATATATTTT. Its protein is CASSLWVEGSGNTIYF.

This chain uses TRBV6-2 or TRBV6-3 with TRBJ2-2; no reliable D call. CDR3 length: 14 amino acids. With 2 bases removed from V and 5 bases from J, the gap between germline ends came to 9 bases. The germline V gene has CDR1 MNHEY and CDR2 SVGEGT. CDR3 DNA sequence: TGTGCCAGCAGTTACGTGTGGGCTACCGGGGAGCTGTTTTTT. Translated: CASSYVWATGELFF.

The chain employs TRBV19 and TRBJ2-1; 8 bases are a match to TRBD2. This CDR3 region has 15 residues. Germline V gives CDR1 LNHDA, CDR2 SQIVND (reference sequence). The J segment lost 8 bases and the V segment lost 5 bases, leaving 11 bases of the junction unmatched. CDR3: CASSVGTRSPHEQFF. CDR3 nucleotides: TGTGCCAGTAGTGTCGGGACTAGATCGCCCCATGAGCAGTTCTTC. Variable domain in full (rest from reference TRBV19 and TRBJ2-1): DGGITQSPKYLFRKEGQNVTLSCEQNLNHDAMYWYRQDPGQGLRLIYYSQIVNDFQKGDIAEGYSVSREKKESFPLTVTSAQKNPTAFYLCASSVGTRSPHEQFFGPGTRLTVL.

The chain is built from TRBV3-1 (or the pseudogene TRBV3-2) and TRBJ2-3; D may be TRBD2 (5 bases). This CDR3 has 14 residues. Looked up from germline, CDR1 is LGHDT and CDR2 is YNNKEL (reference sequence). The V end was cut by 4 bases, the J end by 5 bases, with 13 bases between. The CDR3 nucleotides read TGTGCCAGCAGCCTCTCAGCCGGAGGAGATACGCAGTATTTT. Encoded protein: CASSLSAGGDTQYF.

This clone was seen once. The rearrangement uses TRBV11-3 and TRBJ2-1; 7 nucleotides agree with TRBD2. V shed 5 bases, J shed 8 bases, and the junction held 6 bases outside the gene matches. This CDR3 contains 13 residues. Germline V gene lookup returns CDR1 SGHNT and CDR2 YENEEA. CDR3 DNA: TGTGCCAGCAGCCGCCGACTAGCCCATGAGCAGTTCTTC. It is translated as CASSRRLAHEQFF.

The chain combines TRBV9 with TRBJ2-1; 15 positions agree with TRBD2. This CDR3 contains 14 residues. The V gene end was trimmed by 3 bases and the J gene end by 15 bases; junction bases not matched to a gene: 7. The germline gives CDR1 SGDLS, CDR2 YYNGEE. CDR3 protein: CASSAGTSGGTRFF. CDR3 sequence (DNA): TGTGCCAGCAGCGCCGGGACTAGCGGGGGGACGAGGTTCTTC.

This sequence joins TRBV7-2 and TRBJ2-1; TRBD2 agrees at 13 bases. The CDR3 contains 14 residues. The germline CDR1 and CDR2 sequences are SGHTA and FQGNSA. Germline trimming cut 4 bases from V and 13 bases from J; bases unmatched to any gene: 7. CDR3 DNA: TGTGCCAGCAGCTCCTTGACTAGCGGGGGGTTCCAGTTCTTC. Translation gives CASSSLTSGGFQFF.

This chain connects TRBV30 to TRBJ1-5; D is uncertain. This CDR3 region has 13 residues. Trimming removed 0 bases at V and 5 bases at J, with 8 bases between. CDR1 and CDR2 from the germline V gene are GTSNPN and SVGIG (reference sequence). The CDR3 loop reads CAWSVMGDQPQHF. In DNA, the CDR3 is TGTGCCTGGAGTGTAATGGGCGATCAGCCCCAGCATTTT.

The rearrangement joins TRBV7-3 to TRBJ1-6; D remains ambiguous. The CDR3 runs 13 residues. Germline CDR1 reads SGHTA; CDR2 reads FQGTGA. Trimming stripped 6 bases from V and 5 bases from J, with 8 bases between. The CDR3, as DNA: TGTGCCAGCAGAGCGTCAGATAATTCACCCCTCCACTTT. It encodes CASRASDNSPLHF.

The CDR3 sequence is CASSYGGAPREAFF. Here the CDR3 DNA reads TGTGCCAGCAGTTACGGAGGGGCCCCGAGGGAAGCTTTCTTT. V is TRBV6-5 and J is TRBJ1-1; weak D call: TRBD1 (5 bases). Germline CDR1 is MNHEY and CDR2 is SVGAGI. This CDR3 is built from 14 residues. Trimming took 2 bases from V and 8 from J, leaving 15 bases between them.

The gene calls are TRBV5-4 and TRBJ1-2, with unresolved D. Trimming removed 3 bases from V and 4 bases from J, with 10 bases in between. This CDR3 is 13 amino acids long. CDR1 is SGHNT, CDR2 YYREEE, per germline (reference sequence). This CDR3 reads CASSSPHSYGYTF. The CDR3, as DNA: TGTGCCAGCAGCTCCCCCCACAGCTATGGCTACACCTTC.